The 30 T cell receptor beta chains below all came from one sample that was sequenced in a study of T cells after yellow fever vaccination. TCRdb recomputed calls from the 5' RACE reads with MiXCR, one row per CDR3 protein. The sample has around 72,000 distinct CDR3 sequences, around 7.7% seen once. Sequences were derived from CD8+ T cells sorted from PBMCs, sampled around 10 days after the first yellow fever vaccination. The receptor set was obtained from a man younger than 35 who received the YFV17D yellow fever vaccine.

This clonotype turned up a few times. This chain links TRBV4-1 with TRBJ2-7, with D uncertain. This CDR3 is built from 13 residues. Germline CDR1 MGHRA, CDR2 YSYEKL. V lost 4 bases to trimming and J lost 0 bases, with 7 bases between them. In nucleotides, the CDR3 is TGCGCCAGCAGCCTCCCCCACTCCTACGAGCAGTACTTC. It translates to CASSLPHSYEQYF.

This clonotype was found many times. The chain joins TRBV27 to TRBJ1-2; D is perhaps TRBD1 (5 bases). The CDR3 covers 14 residues. CDR1 is MNHEY and CDR2 is SMNVEV in the germline V gene (reference sequence). Trimming stripped 2 bases from V and 6 bases from J, with 13 bases between. DNA of the CDR3: TGTGCCAGCAGTTTAGGACCAGGAGGGGATGGCTACACCTTC. Residues: CASSLGPGGDGYTF.

This clonotype has a count of ten or more. J is TRBJ2-3 and V is TRBV4-3; D remains unclear. The CDR3 loop spans 16 amino acids. V lost 1 base to trimming and J lost 0 bases, with 11 bases between them. Germline values: CDR1 LGHNA, CDR2 YSLEER. This CDR3 reads CASSQVVGRSTDTQYF. The CDR3 DNA is TGCGCCAGCAGCCAAGTCGTCGGACGAAGCACAGATACGCAGTATTTT.

This clonotype showed up many times. The chain couples TRBV4-3 to TRBJ1-5, with no clear D. With 0 bases removed from V and 1 base from J, the gap between germline ends came to 10 bases. The CDR3 spans 16 residues. Per the germline V gene, CDR1 is LGHNA and CDR2 is YSLEER. CDR3 sequence (DNA): TGCGCCAGCAGCCAAGACGGGTCGGGAAGCAATCAGCCCCAGCATTTT. Protein sequence: CASSQDGSGSNQPQHF.

Here the CDR3 reads CASSQVENTYSGNTIYF. CDR3 nucleotide sequence: TGCGCCAGCAGCCAAGTTGAGAACACTTACTCTGGAAACACCATATATTTT. This chain joins TRBV4-3 and TRBJ1-3, with D unresolved. This CDR3 spans 17 amino acids. The V end lost 1 base, the J end lost 0 bases, and 13 bases lay between the germline ends. From germline, CDR1 is LGHNA and CDR2 YSLEER.

This clonotype appeared many times. This sequence joins TRBV27 and TRBJ2-7; D unresolved. Trimming shortened V by 8 bases and J by 3 bases, and 20 bases separated the two germline ends. The V gene's germline CDR1 is MNHEY and CDR2 SMNVEV (reference sequence). The CDR3 spans 15 residues. As DNA, the CDR3 is TGTGCCAGCCAGATGTCCGGTTCCGCATACTACGAGCAGTACTTC. It specifies CASQMSGSAYYEQYF.

The chain employs TRBV4-3 and TRBJ2-5; TRBD1 or TRBD2 may be the D gene (6 bases each). V was pared by 1 base and J by 4 bases, with 16 bases between. Germline loops: CDR1 LGHNA, CDR2 YSLEER. The CDR3 is made up of 16 amino acids. CDR3 sequence (DNA): TGCGCCAGCAGCCAAGGAGAGGGGACGGGGGCAGAGACCCAGTACTTC. This codes for CASSQGEGTGAETQYF.

The chain has TRBV9 and TRBJ1-1; 9 bases map to TRBD1. Germline V lookup: CDR1 SGDLS, CDR2 YYNGEE. The junction had 5 bases not matched to a gene; V was cut back by 3 bases and J by 2 bases. The CDR3 has 15 residues. The CDR3 reads CASSGPGQGNTEAFF. The CDR3 nucleotides read TGTGCCAGCAGCGGGCCGGGACAGGGCAACACTGAAGCTTTCTTT.

This clonotype was seen a handful of times. In DNA, the CDR3 is TGTGCCAGCAGAACTCAGTCCTACTACGAGCAGTACTTC. Protein product: CASRTQSYYEQYF. The chain combines TRBV18 with TRBJ2-7; D remains ambiguous. There are 13 residues in the CDR3. Germline V gene lookup returns CDR1 KGHSH and CDR2 LQKENI. The V gene lost 8 bases and the J gene lost 3 bases, with 14 bases spanning the gap.

There are many counts of this clonotype. The chain has TRBV15 and TRBJ2-7; 8 bases agree with TRBD1. The CDR3 has 14 residues. The V and J ends lost 3 bases and 2 bases, in that order; junction bases with no gene match: 3. The germline gives CDR1 LNHNV, CDR2 YYDKDF (reference sequence). This chain's CDR3 is CATSSGTGPYEQYV. The CDR3 DNA reads TGTGCCACCAGCAGCGGGACAGGACCCTACGAGCAGTACGTC.

The table lists this clonotype with many counts. V usage is TRBV5-4 and J usage is TRBJ2-1; D may be TRBD1 (5 bases). The germline gives CDR1 SGHNT, CDR2 YYREEE (reference sequence). This CDR3 spans 14 amino acids. Trimming cost V 3 bases and J 6 bases, with 13 bases left between them. This CDR3 is CASSYGPGINEQFF. CDR3 DNA sequence: TGTGCCAGCAGCTACGGACCAGGGATCAATGAGCAGTTCTTC. Full variable domain (outside the CDR3, taken from reference TRBV5-4 and TRBJ2-1): ETGVTQSPTHLIKTRGQQVTLRCSSQSGHNTVSWYQQALGQGPQFIFQYYREEENGRGNFPPRFSGLQFPNYSSELNVNALELDDSALYLCASSYGPGINEQFFGPGTRLTVL.

This clonotype was counted at least ten times. V is TRBV4-3 and J is TRBJ2-2, with D uncertain. The V end lost 1 base, the J end lost 6 bases, and 6 bases lay between the germline ends. Per germline, CDR1 LGHNA and CDR2 YSLEER. This CDR3 region has 13 residues. The CDR3 here is CASSQVPPGELFF. The CDR3 region has the DNA TGCGCCAGCAGCCAAGTGCCCCCCGGGGAGCTGTTTTTT.

This clonotype was found a few times. CDR3 coding DNA: TGTGCCAGCAGTGAAGCGGTAAACGATGAGCAGTTCTTC. Encoded protein: CASSEAVNDEQFF. The V gene is TRBV2, the J gene TRBJ2-1, with D hard to call. This CDR3 comprises 13 residues. Trimming took off 0 bases at V and 8 bases at J, with 8 bases between the two ends. In germline, CDR1 is SNHLY, CDR2 FYNNEI.

This clonotype showed up many times. The rearrangement links TRBV4-1 to TRBJ1-2; a possible D gene is TRBD1 (5 bases). The CDR3 spans 16 residues. Between the trimmed V and J ends, which lost 0 bases and 4 bases, there was a span of 15 bases. The germline CDR1 and CDR2 sequences are MGHRA and YSYEKL. The CDR3 coding sequence is TGCGCCAGCAGCCAAGATGCGGCAGGGTCTAGCTATGGCTACACCTTC. Protein: CASSQDAAGSSYGYTF.

This chain connects TRBV4-1 to TRBJ1-1, with 8 positions matching TRBD1. The trim removed 8 bases at V and 1 base at J, leaving 12 bases unmatched. This CDR3 region has 16 residues. The germline CDR1 and CDR2 sequences are MGHRA and YSYEKL. The CDR3 is CASRPYQGAPNTEAFF. The DNA for the CDR3 is TGCGCCAGCCGCCCGTATCAGGGGGCCCCGAACACTGAAGCTTTCTTT.

This clonotype was counted only a few times. The gene calls are TRBV7-9 and TRBJ2-2; D perhaps matches TRBD1 (6 bases). This CDR3 spans 14 amino acids. Trimming took 5 bases from V and 1 from J, leaving 8 bases between them. Per the germline V gene, CDR1 is SEHNR and CDR2 is FQNEAQ (reference sequence). CDR3 region: CASSQTGNTGELFF. The CDR3 DNA is TGTGCCAGCAGCCAGACAGGGAACACCGGGGAGCTGTTTTTT. The entire variable domain, with the rest obtained from reference TRBV7-9 and TRBJ2-2, is as follows: DTGVSQNPRHKITKRGQNVTFRCDPISEHNRLYWYRQTLGQGPEFLTYFQNEAQLEKSRLLSDRFSAERPKGSFSTLEIQRTEQGDSAMYLCASSQTGNTGELFFGEGSRLTVL.

This clonotype has just a few counts. This sequence joins TRBV19 and TRBJ1-5; 8 bases map to TRBD1. Germline V gene sequence: CDR1 LNHDA, CDR2 SQIVND (reference sequence). Trimming cost V 5 bases and J 7 bases; bases outside gene matches: 13. The CDR3 covers 16 residues. CDR3 in amino acids: CASSGPGQAPRQPQHF. CDR3 sequence (DNA): TGTGCCAGTAGTGGGCCGGGACAGGCCCCACGGCAGCCCCAGCATTTT. Looking up the rest from reference TRBV19 and TRBJ1-5 gives the full variable domain: DGGITQSPKYLFRKEGQNVTLSCEQNLNHDAMYWYRQDPGQGLRLIYYSQIVNDFQKGDIAEGYSVSREKKESFPLTVTSAQKNPTAFYLCASSGPGQAPRQPQHFGDGTRLSIL.

This clonotype has at least ten counts. The chain links TRBV21-1 to TRBJ1-1. TRBV21-1 is a pseudogene. The CDR3 is made up of 11 amino acids. The CDR3 protein is CATPRSTEAFF. DNA for the CDR3: TGTGCCACCCCGCGTAGCACTGAAGCTTTCTTT.

This chain joins TRBV14 and TRBJ2-3, with D possibly matching TRBD2 (6 bases). This CDR3 spans 15 amino acids. Trimming cost V 4 bases and J 2 bases, with 13 bases left between them. Germline-derived CDR1 and CDR2 are SGHDN and FVKESK. CDR3 sequence (DNA): TGTGCCAGCAGCCGGGGGGACTCTTACACAGATACGCAGTATTTT. Its protein is CASSRGDSYTDTQYF.

CDR3 nucleotides: TGTGCCAGCAGTTACCGCCCCTCGGACGGGAATGAAAAACTGTTTTTT. Translated: CASSYRPSDGNEKLFF. This chain links TRBV6-5 with TRBJ1-4; D unresolved. Germline assignment: CDR1 MNHEY and CDR2 SVGAGI. The CDR3 length is 16 residues. Trimming took 2 bases from V and 5 from J, leaving 15 bases between them.

The chain carries TRBV10-3 and TRBJ2-5, with D possibly being TRBD2 (7 bases). CDR1 ENHRY and CDR2 SYGVKD come from the germline V gene. V was shortened by 6 bases and J by 1 base, with 18 bases between the two germline ends. CDR3 length: 16 residues. Written as DNA, the CDR3 is TGTGCCATCAGCCGAGGGGGGGAGGGGTTCCAAGAGACCCAGTACTTC. Translating it yields CAISRGGEGFQETQYF.

The sample holds a few counts of this clonotype. The V gene is TRBV6-2 or TRBV6-3, the J gene TRBJ2-7; D perhaps matches TRBD2 (5 bases). The germline CDR1 and CDR2 sequences are MNHEY and SVGEGT. V lost 5 bases, J lost 4 bases, and 12 bases lay in between. This CDR3 comprises 13 residues. The CDR3 sequence is CASSTPTRYEQYF. In DNA form, the CDR3 reads TGTGCCAGCAGTACCCCTACTAGGTACGAGCAGTACTTC.

The chain recombines TRBV4-2 with TRBJ1-2; TRBD1 matches 7 bases. The CDR3 is 15 amino acids. J lost 2 bases, V lost 3 bases, and 6 bases had no gene match. Germline V lookup: CDR1 LGHNA, CDR2 YNFKEQ. The CDR3 here is CASSQWTGENYGYTF. The CDR3 DNA reads TGTGCCAGCAGCCAGTGGACAGGAGAGAACTATGGCTACACCTTC.

In this sample, this clonotype turned up a few times. The chain uses TRBV4-3 and TRBJ2-1, with 8 positions matching TRBD2. The length of the CDR3 is 14 residues. Germline-derived CDR1 and CDR2 are LGHNA and YSLEER. Trimming removed 3 bases from V and 5 bases from J; junction bases left unmatched: 3. The CDR3 loop is CASSHSGGNNEQFF. CDR3 DNA sequence: TGCGCCAGCAGCCACAGCGGGGGCAACAATGAGCAGTTCTTC.

This clonotype was observed at least ten times. The chain uses TRBV5-1 and TRBJ1-1; D perhaps matches TRBD1 (5 bases). This CDR3 region has 15 residues. Germline CDR1 is SGHRS and CDR2 is YFSETQ. With 1 base removed from V and 0 bases from J, the gap between germline ends came to 10 bases. The CDR3 is CASSLQRGMNTEAFF. The DNA of the CDR3 is TGCGCCAGCAGCTTGCAAAGGGGAATGAACACTGAAGCTTTCTTT. The whole variable domain, remainder taken from reference TRBV5-1 and TRBJ1-1, is KAGVTQTPRYLIKTRGQQVTLSCSPISGHRSVSWYQQTPGQGLQFLFEYFSETQRNKGNFPGRFSGRQFSNSRSEMNVSTLELGDSALYLCASSLQRGMNTEAFFGQGTRLTVV.

This clonotype has just a few counts. CDR3 sequence (DNA): TGCAGCGGTCGCTCGGGACAGTACAATGAGCAGTTCTTC. Protein product: CSGRSGQYNEQFF. This chain connects TRBV29-1 to TRBJ2-1, with 7 positions matching TRBD1. Unmatched junction bases numbered 7, after V lost 7 bases and J lost 4 bases. CDR1 SQVTM and CDR2 ANQGSEA come from the germline V gene. The CDR3 extends over 13 amino acids.

V is TRBV5-5 and J is TRBJ2-2, with D possibly being TRBD1 or TRBD2 (5 bases each). The CDR3 contains 14 residues. The V end was cut by 1 base, the J end by 7 bases, with 11 bases between. Germline V gene data show CDR1 as SGHKS and CDR2 as YYEKEE (reference sequence). The CDR3 region is CASSLLGVGGELFF. CDR3 coding DNA: TGTGCCAGCAGCTTGCTGGGGGTCGGCGGGGAGCTGTTTTTT.

In its sample, this clonotype was seen many times. CDR3 nucleotide sequence: TGCGCCAGCAGCTTACAGGACCCCTATGGCTACACCTTC. Its protein product is CASSLQDPYGYTF. The chain links TRBV5-1 to TRBJ1-2; the D gene is possibly TRBD1 (5 bases). Trimming removed 2 bases from V and 4 bases from J, with 9 bases in between. CDR3 length: 13 amino acids. The germline V gene encodes CDR1 SGHRS and CDR2 YFSETQ.

This clonotype is medium-sized (0.01 to 0.1%) in the sample. The chain joins TRBV27 to TRBJ2-1; possible D gene TRBD1, 6 bases. The CDR3 contains 14 residues. V lost 5 bases and J 6 bases, leaving 14 bases between the germline ends. Germline V CDR1 and CDR2: MNHEY, SMNVEV (reference sequence). In nucleotides, the CDR3 is TGTGCCAGCAGTCAGGGGAGTAGAGTCAATGAGCAGTTCTTC. This sequence encodes CASSQGSRVNEQFF.

In its sample, this clonotype was seen many times. CDR3 DNA: TGTGCCAGCAGCTACGCGGGAGAGACCCAGTACTTC. Its protein product is CASSYAGETQYF. V usage is TRBV7-2 and J usage is TRBJ2-5; weak D call: TRBD2 (5 bases). Trimming stripped 4 bases from V and 4 bases from J, with 7 bases between. CDR3 length equals 12 residues. Germline-derived CDR1 and CDR2 are SGHTA and FQGNSA.